These T cell receptor beta chains were read from a single sample in a study of blood T cell repertoires in COVID-19. The data were produced by immunoSEQ multiplex PCR, yet TCRdb's version contains in-frame clones alone and is incomplete. Of tens of thousands of clones listed, 65% to 90% were seen once; the top ten hold around 3%. Specimen: peripheral blood. These receptors all stem from a man at least 80 years old with acute or convalescent COVID-19. The CDR3 runs from the conserved cysteine through the conserved F or W. Fields, in order: clone size, V gene, D gene, J gene, CDR3 protein, CDR3 DNA. The D gene is left open where the match is weak. Clone sizes are given selectively: once, few, many, or a class where the clone is expanded.

-	TRBV19	-	TRBJ2-3	CASSIGGNTDTQYF	TGTGCCAGTAGTATAGGCGGGAACACAGATACGCAGTATTTT
-	TRBV5-1	TRBD1	TRBJ2-3	CASSLTAGGSSTDTQYF	TGCGCCAGCAGCTTGACGGCAGGGGGATCTAGCACAGATACGCAGTATTTT
-	TRBV18	TRBD1	TRBJ1-4	CASSPQGQTNEKLFF	TGTGCCAGCTCACCCCAGGGACAGACTAATGAAAAACTGTTTTTT
-	TRBV18	-	TRBJ1-5	CASSPRGTLSNQPQHF	TGTGCCAGCTCACCACGGGGGACACTTAGCAATCAGCCCCAGCATTTT
-	TRBV24-1	-	TRBJ2-1	CATSQGYNEQFF	TGTGCCACCAGTCAGGGGTACAATGAGCAGTTCTTC
-	TRBV9	-	TRBJ1-2	CASSVGIGANYGYTF	TGTGCCAGCAGCGTAGGGATAGGAGCTAACTATGGCTACACCTTC
few	TRBV27	-	TRBJ1-5	CASSQTFVGGQPQHF	TGTGCCAGCAGTCAAACGTTCGTCGGCGGCCAGCCCCAGCATTTT
-	TRBV5-1	TRBD1	TRBJ1-2	CASSLEGTGNYGYTF	TGCGCCAGCAGCTTGGAGGGGACAGGGAACTATGGCTACACCTTC
-	TRBV4-3	TRBD1	TRBJ1-1	CASSQGLRRQGTVNTEAFF	TGCGCCAGCAGCCAAGGATTACGTAGACAGGGTACGGTGAACACTGAAGCTTTCTTT
-	TRBV1	-	TRBJ2-1	CTSSQDAAPGLAGPYNEQFF	TGCACCAGCAGCCAAGACGCAGCCCCTGGACTAGCGGGTCCGTACAATGAGCAGTTCTTC
-	TRBV11-3	TRBD2	TRBJ2-6	CASSPPGLAAGANVLTF	TGTGCCAGCAGCCCCCCGGGACTAGCGGCTGGGGCCAACGTCCTGACTTTC
-	TRBV7-9	-	TRBJ2-1	CASSLGGFGEQFF	TGTGCCAGCAGCTTAGGCGGGTTTGGTGAGCAGTTCTTC
-	TRBV24-1	-	TRBJ2-5	CATSDLSQEHGGETQYF	TGTGCCACCAGTGATTTGTCGCAAGAGCACGGAGGGGAGACCCAGTACTTC
-	TRBV5-1	TRBD1	TRBJ1-6	CASSYSGTDNSPLHF	TGCGCCAGCAGCTACTCCGGGACAGACAATTCACCCCTCCACTTT
-	TRBV6-6	-	TRBJ1-3	CASSYSEGTTGNTIYF	TGTGCCAGCAGTTACTCGGAGGGTACTACTGGAAACACCATATATTTT
-	TRBV19	-	TRBJ2-1	CASRLMGARLNEQFF	TGTGCCAGTAGGTTGATGGGGGCACGATTAAATGAGCAGTTCTTC
-	TRBV9	-	TRBJ1-2	CASGGQAGYGYTF	TGTGCCAGCGGGGGCCAGGCGGGCTATGGCTACACCTTC
-	TRBV3-1/TRBV3-2	-	TRBJ2-3	CASSQEGSTDTQYF	TGTGCCAGCAGCCAAGAGGGCAGCACAGATACGCAGTATTTT
-	TRBV4-1	-	TRBJ2-3	CASSHTSTDTQYF	TGCGCCAGCAGTCATACTAGCACAGATACGCAGTATTTT
-	TRBV9	TRBD1	TRBJ1-4	CASSVGGQGGEKLFF	TGTGCCAGCAGCGTGGGGGGACAGGGCGGCGAAAAACTGTTTTTT
-	TRBV21-1	-	TRBJ2-7	CASSKKPGLFSNEQYF	TGTGCCAGCAGCAAAAAACCGGGACTTTTTTCGAACGAGCAGTACTTC
-	TRBV5-6	TRBD1	TRBJ1-1	CASSLRGTGNLNTEAFF	TGTGCCAGCAGCTTGAGGGGGACAGGTAACTTGAACACTGAAGCTTTCTTT
-	TRBV5-4	TRBD1	TRBJ1-3	CASSRQGSGNTIYF	TGTGCCAGCAGCCGACAGGGGTCAGGAAACACCATATATTTT
few	TRBV2	TRBD1	TRBJ1-5	CASAQQGQINQPQHF	TGTGCCAGCGCTCAGCAGGGACAGATTAATCAGCCCCAGCATTTT
-	TRBV6-5	-	TRBJ1-6	CASSRRDSPLHF	TGTGCCAGCAGTCGCCGGGATTCACCCCTCCACTTT
-	TRBV6-5	-	TRBJ2-2	CASKQNTGELFF	TGTGCCAGCAAACAGAACACCGGGGAGCTGTTTTTT
-	TRBV5-8	TRBD1	TRBJ2-5	CASSRTGGQETQYF	TGTGCCAGCAGCCGGACAGGGGGCCAAGAGACCCAGTACTTC
-	TRBV7-8	TRBD1	TRBJ2-7	CASSLAAIRDRVSSYEQYF	TGTGCCAGCAGCTTAGCGGCGATCCGGGACAGGGTAAGCTCCTACGAGCAGTACTTC
-	TRBV24-1	TRBD1	TRBJ1-5	CATSDGDRGDNQPQHF	TGTGCCACCAGTGATGGGGACAGGGGGGATAATCAGCCCCAGCATTTT